The 10 T cell receptor beta chains below all came from one sample that was sequenced in a study of cytomegalovirus exposure and HLA in healthy donors. TCRdb's copy holds only in-frame clones and misses some; the assay was immunoSEQ multiplex PCR. The data contain about 64,000 clones, roughly 94% of them singletons. Sequencing was carried out using PBMCs. These receptors originate from a woman aged 18-30 years in good health and CMV-seropositive.

The chain couples TRBV5-4 to TRBJ2-1; no reliable D call. Germline values: CDR1 SGHNT, CDR2 YYREEE (reference sequence). Trimming shortened V by 0 bases and J by 5 bases, and 3 bases separated the two germline ends. The CDR3 is 12 residues long. The CDR3 DNA reads as TGTGCCAGCAGCTTGGGGCACAATGAGCAGTTCTTC. It is translated as CASSLGHNEQFF. The entire variable domain, with the rest obtained from reference TRBV5-4 and TRBJ2-1, is as follows: ETGVTQSPTHLIKTRGQQVTLRCSSQSGHNTVSWYQQALGQGPQFIFQYYREEENGRGNFPPRFSGLQFPNYSSELNVNALELDDSALYLCASSLGHNEQFFGPGTRLTVL.

This clone was found once. V and J are TRBV7-6 and TRBJ1-6; 10 bases line up with TRBD1. Per germline, CDR1 SGHVS and CDR2 FNYEAQ. J lost 10 bases, V lost 5 bases, and 17 bases had no gene match. The CDR3 consists of 18 residues. The CDR3 region has the DNA TGTGCCAGCAGCCTAGTAGTCATGACAGGGGGCGCGATGTCACCCCTCCACTTT. Translated: CASSLVVMTGGAMSPLHF.

The rearrangement joins TRBV7-3 to TRBJ2-1, with TRBD2 matching 8 bases. Germline CDR1 and CDR2: SGHTA and FQGTGA. This CDR3 region has 19 residues. Trimming removed 0 bases from V and 9 bases from J; junction bases left unmatched: 19. The CDR3 nucleotides read TGTGCCAGCAGCTTAACATCCCCCGGGAGGGCCATGTCGGTGGGTGAGCAGTTCTTC. Protein product: CASSLTSPGRAMSVGEQFF. Together with reference TRBV7-3 and TRBJ2-1, the CDR3 gives the full variable domain: GAGVSQTPSNKVTEKGKYVELRCDPISGHTALYWYRQSLGQGPEFLIYFQGTGAADDSGLPNDRFFAVRPEGSVSTLKIQRTERGDSAVYLCASSLTSPGRAMSVGEQFFGPGTRLTVL.

V gene TRBV28 combines with J gene TRBJ2-7, with 11 bases lining up with TRBD1. With V trimmed by 8 bases and J by 4 bases, 7 bases remained unmatched. The germline gives CDR1 MDHEN, CDR2 SYDVKM. This CDR3 has 14 amino acids. CDR3: CASHTGQGAYEQYF. The CDR3 DNA reads as TGTGCCAGCCATACCGGACAGGGGGCTTACGAGCAGTACTTC. The whole variable domain, remainder taken from reference TRBV28 and TRBJ2-7, is DVKVTQSSRYLVKRTGEKVFLECVQDMDHENMFWYRQDPGLGLRLIYFSYDVKMKEKGDIPEGYSVSREKKERFSLILESASTNQTSMYLCASHTGQGAYEQYFGPGTRLTVT.

V and J are TRBV15 and TRBJ2-6; TRBD2 is a possible D gene (6 bases). Germline loops: CDR1 LNHNV, CDR2 YYDKDF (reference sequence). V was pared by 0 bases and J by 5 bases, with 11 bases between. CDR3 length equals 16 residues. This CDR3 is CATSRDSGVRANVLTF. Written as DNA, the CDR3 is TGTGCCACCAGCAGAGATTCGGGGGTAAGGGCCAACGTCCTGACTTTC. Full variable domain (missing parts from reference TRBV15 and TRBJ2-6): DAMVIQNPRYQVTQFGKPVTLSCSQTLNHNVMYWYQQKSSQAPKLLFHYYDKDFNNEADTPDNFQSRRPNTSFCFLDIRSPGLGDTAMYLCATSRDSGVRANVLTFGAGSRLTVL.

The chain links TRBV29-1 to TRBJ2-7; D is perhaps TRBD2 (6 bases). V was clipped by 6 bases and J by 3 bases, with 15 bases between them. Germline V gene sequence: CDR1 SQVTM, CDR2 ANQGSEA. This CDR3 comprises 13 residues. In DNA form, the CDR3 reads TGCAGCGTCCAGGGACTCGCCCGCTACGAGCAGTACTTC. Protein sequence: CSVQGLARYEQYF.

The CDR3 is CASSPPDRAYGYTF. The CDR3 DNA is TGTGCCAGCAGCCCCCCGGACAGGGCCTATGGCTACACCTTC. V and J are TRBV6-6 and TRBJ1-2, with 8 bases aligning to TRBD1. V was clipped by 6 bases and J by 4 bases; unmatched bases: 7. Germline loops: CDR1 MNHNY, CDR2 SVGAGI (reference sequence). This CDR3 spans 14 amino acids.

The gene calls are TRBV27 and TRBJ2-7, with 8 bases that match TRBD1. This CDR3 contains 15 residues. The ends lost 6 bases at V and 10 bases at J; junction bases unmatched: 17. Germline V lookup: CDR1 MNHEY, CDR2 SMNVEV (reference sequence). The DNA for the CDR3 is TGTGCCAGCAGCCCCACGGACAGGGAAATTACCGAACAGTACTTC. Translation: CASSPTDREITEQYF.

The V gene is TRBV4-1, the J gene TRBJ1-4, with D unclear. Between the trimmed V and J ends, which lost 0 bases and 6 bases, there was a span of 20 bases. CDR1 MGHRA and CDR2 YSYEKL come from the germline V gene. The CDR3 extends over 18 amino acids. The DNA for the CDR3 is TGCGCCAGCAGCCAAGATAGCGAAACAAGCACCTTCTATGAAAAACTGTTTTTT. Amino acids: CASSQDSETSTFYEKLFF.

The chain joins TRBV18 to TRBJ1-5, with no clear D. Per germline, CDR1 KGHSH and CDR2 LQKENI. The length of the CDR3 is 15 residues. Trimming cost V 2 bases and J 4 bases, with 12 bases left between them. The CDR3 region is CASSPVGNLNQPQHF. The CDR3 DNA sequence: TGTGCCAGCTCACCAGTCGGTAACCTAAATCAGCCCCAGCATTTT.